These 22 T cell receptor beta chains were all obtained from the same sample, sequenced in a study of cytomegalovirus exposure and HLA in healthy donors. A multiplex PCR was run with 60 Vbeta primers and 13 Jbeta primers. Clones were read by immunoSEQ multiplex PCR, and TCRdb kept only the in-frame ones, dropping some. The data show 150,000 to 200,000 clones, 70% to 90% seen once. Specimen: PBMCs. Source of these receptors: a man aged 18 to 29 in good health and CMV-seropositive.

This chain connects TRBV2 to TRBJ2-2, with D possibly TRBD1 on 5 matching bases. Per germline, CDR1 SNHLY and CDR2 FYNNEI. The V end lost 5 bases, the J end lost 6 bases, and 7 bases lay between the germline ends. The length of the CDR3 is 12 residues. CDR3 loop: CASSLGAGELFF. The CDR3 DNA reads TGTGCCAGCAGTCTAGGGGCCGGGGAGCTGTTTTTT.

The chain recombines TRBV29-1 with TRBJ2-1, with 12 bases identical to TRBD2. From germline, CDR1 is SQVTM and CDR2 ANQGSEA. Trimming took 6 bases from V and 2 from J; bases not matched to a gene: 11. CDR3 length equals 17 residues. CDR3: CSVPGTSGGKTYNEQFF. CDR3 nucleotide sequence: TGCAGCGTACCCGGCACTAGCGGGGGGAAGACCTACAATGAGCAGTTCTTC.

This clone came up a few times. This chain joins TRBV4-1 and TRBJ1-5, with a tentative D call TRBD1 (6 bases). The CDR3 is made up of 16 amino acids. Trimming removed 4 bases from V and 5 bases from J, with 18 bases in between. CDR1 is MGHRA, CDR2 YSYEKL, per germline. DNA for the CDR3: TGCGCCAGCAGCCTGTTATTCCGGGACACATATCAGCCCCAGCATTTT. The encoded protein is CASSLLFRDTYQPQHF.

The chain links TRBV11-3 to TRBJ2-4; maybe TRBD2 (6 bases). Trimming removed 10 bases from V and 0 bases from J, with 19 bases in between. CDR3 length equals 16 residues. Germline V gives CDR1 SGHNT, CDR2 YENEEA. The CDR3 here is CATSQIGDLAKNIQYF. The CDR3 DNA follows: TGTGCCACCTCCCAGATCGGGGACTTAGCCAAAAACATTCAGTACTTC.

The J gene is TRBJ2-5, the V gene TRBV15; 8 nucleotides align to TRBD1. CDR3 length equals 16 residues. V dropped 0 bases and J dropped 5; count of bases not matched to a gene: 8. Looked up from germline, CDR1 is LNHNV and CDR2 is YYDKDF (reference sequence). The CDR3 region is CATSRDRGDRGETQYF. DNA for the CDR3: TGTGCCACCAGCAGAGATCGAGGAGACAGGGGTGAGACCCAGTACTTC.

The chain uses TRBV19 and TRBJ2-3, with 11 bases that match TRBD2. CDR1 is LNHDA and CDR2 is SQIVND in the germline V gene (reference sequence). The CDR3 is made up of 18 amino acids. J was trimmed by 4 bases and V by 4 bases; bases with no gene match: 13. For the CDR3, the DNA is TGTGCCAGTAGTACGCCACCGGGACTAGCGGCCCGGGCAGATACGCAGTATTTT. As protein: CASSTPPGLAARADTQYF. Using reference TRBV19 and TRBJ2-3 for the parts outside the CDR3, the full variable domain is DGGITQSPKYLFRKEGQNVTLSCEQNLNHDAMYWYRQDPGQGLRLIYYSQIVNDFQKGDIAEGYSVSREKKESFPLTVTSAQKNPTAFYLCASSTPPGLAARADTQYFGPGTRLTVL.

The chain joins TRBV10-3 to TRBJ1-5; a weak D match, TRBD1 (5 bases). Looked up from germline, CDR1 is ENHRY and CDR2 is SYGVKD. V gave up 3 bases and J gave up 2 bases, with 17 bases separating them. The CDR3 totals 17 residues. The CDR3 DNA sequence: TGTGCCATCAGTGACGGGCAGGGAATTTTTCGCAATCAGCCCCAGCATTTT. This encodes CAISDGQGIFRNQPQHF.

The chain carries TRBV23-1 and TRBJ1-1; D ambiguous. TRBV23-1 is an open reading frame, and its role is uncertain. The CDR3 is 14 amino acids. Trimming took off 0 bases at V and 0 bases at J, with 5 bases between the two ends. The CDR3: CASSQSSVNTEAFF. The CDR3 DNA sequence: TGCGCCAGCAGTCAATCCTCGGTGAACACTGAAGCTTTCTTT.

The CDR3 DNA reads TGTGCCAGCAGCGTAGTGCGGGGGAACACCGGGGAGCTGTTTTTT. This gives the protein CASSVVRGNTGELFF. The V and J genes are TRBV9 and TRBJ2-2; D possibly corresponds to TRBD2 (6 bases). Germline CDR1 is SGDLS and CDR2 is YYNGEE. There are 15 residues in the CDR3. The V end lost 0 bases, the J end lost 1 base, and 7 bases lay between the germline ends.

This rearrangement joins TRBV7-9 to TRBJ1-6; D is ambiguous. V was trimmed by 3 bases and J by 10 bases, leaving 16 bases between them. Germline CDR1 is SEHNR and CDR2 is FQNEAQ (reference sequence). The CDR3 is 15 residues long. Here the CDR3 DNA reads TGTGCCAGCAGCTTTAGCGCTCCGCCTGACTCACCCCTCCACTTT. Its protein is CASSFSAPPDSPLHF.

A single count supports this clone. The chain joins TRBV5-5 to TRBJ2-7, with D uncertain. This CDR3 comprises 14 residues. The germline V and J ends were trimmed by 0 bases and 3 bases, with 10 bases remaining between them. Germline values: CDR1 SGHKS, CDR2 YYEKEE (reference sequence). The CDR3 sequence: CASSLGHRIYEQYF. In DNA, the CDR3 is TGTGCCAGCAGCTTGGGCCACAGAATCTACGAGCAGTACTTC.

This chain connects TRBV7-3 to TRBJ1-2; tentative D call: TRBD1 (5 bases). Germline values: CDR1 SGHTA, CDR2 FQGTGA. Trimming stripped 3 bases from V and 6 bases from J, with 26 bases between. This CDR3 contains 18 residues. The CDR3 reads CASSLTGVQGPSQDGYTF. CDR3 nucleotide sequence: TGTGCCAGCAGCTTGACGGGGGTTCAGGGTCCATCCCAAGATGGCTACACCTTC.

The chain uses TRBV4-3 and TRBJ2-7; TRBD1 matches 8 bases. CDR1 is LGHNA, CDR2 YSLEER, per germline. This CDR3 region has 15 residues. V lost 0 bases to trimming and J lost 3 bases; unmatched junction nucleotides: 4. CDR3 amino acids: CASSQEQGVVYEQYF. CDR3 bases: TGCGCCAGCAGCCAAGAACAGGGGGTGGTCTACGAGCAGTACTTC.

This sequence joins TRBV5-1 and TRBJ2-7; D unclear. The CDR3 is 16 amino acids. The V gene lost 2 bases and the J gene lost 0 bases, with 15 bases spanning the gap. Germline loops: CDR1 SGHRS, CDR2 YFSETQ. CDR3 in DNA: TGCGCCAGCAGCTTTAATCCGCGGATGAGCTCCTACGAGCAGTACTTC. This gives the protein CASSFNPRMSSYEQYF.

This chain joins TRBV7-3 and TRBJ2-2, with D hard to call. The CDR3 is 12 amino acids. CDR1 and CDR2 from the germline V gene are SGHTA and FQGTGA. Trimming stripped 5 bases from V and 7 bases from J, with 8 bases between. The CDR3 DNA reads TGTGCCAGCAGCCCACTCGGCGGGGAGCTGTTTTTT. Encoded protein: CASSPLGGELFF.

The V call is TRBV4-3, the J call TRBJ2-1, with 7 bases that match TRBD2. This CDR3 is 17 amino acids long. V lost 0 bases, J lost 8 bases, and 13 bases stayed unmatched. Germline CDR1 LGHNA, CDR2 YSLEER. CDR3 in amino acids: CASSQEPQRGGFHEQFF. In DNA form, the CDR3 reads TGCGCCAGCAGCCAAGAGCCCCAGCGGGGAGGATTTCATGAGCAGTTCTTC.

The sample holds one count of this clone. V is TRBV5-1 and J is TRBJ2-7; 10 bases are shared with TRBD2. J was trimmed by 0 bases and V by 1 base; bases with no gene match: 7. The CDR3 is 17 residues long. Germline V gene lookup returns CDR1 SGHRS and CDR2 YFSETQ. CDR3 nucleotide sequence: TGCGCCAGCAGCTTGAGAACTAGCGGGACCGGCTCCTACGAGCAGTACTTC. Translation: CASSLRTSGTGSYEQYF. Filled out from reference TRBV5-1 and TRBJ2-7, the complete variable domain reads KAGVTQTPRYLIKTRGQQVTLSCSPISGHRSVSWYQQTPGQGLQFLFEYFSETQRNKGNFPGRFSGRQFSNSRSEMNVSTLELGDSALYLCASSLRTSGTGSYEQYFGPGTRLTVT.

The chain couples TRBV2 to TRBJ1-5, with 7 bases aligning to TRBD1. CDR3 size: 16 residues. Per the germline V gene, CDR1 is SNHLY and CDR2 is FYNNEI. After removal of 7 bases from V and 0 bases from J, the junction contained 9 bases not matched to a gene. As DNA, the CDR3 is TGTGCCAGCATGGGCAGGGGGTCCATTAGCAATCAGCCCCAGCATTTT. Amino acids: CASMGRGSISNQPQHF.

The chain employs TRBV5-1 and TRBJ2-7; 7 positions agree with TRBD2. V gave up 2 bases and J gave up 3 bases; unmatched junction bases: 11. The CDR3 sequence is 16 residues long. Germline-derived CDR1 and CDR2 are SGHRS and YFSETQ. CDR3 nucleotides: TGCGCCAGCAGCTTAAGCGCCGGGACTACAATCTACGAGCAGTACTTC. Translation: CASSLSAGTTIYEQYF.

The chain combines TRBV4-1 with TRBJ1-1; 9 bases match TRBD1. CDR1 is MGHRA and CDR2 is YSYEKL in the germline V gene. The CDR3 sequence is 15 residues long. Losses at the gene ends were 1 base for V and 6 bases for J; bases not matched to a gene: 6. The DNA of the CDR3 is TGCGCCAGCAGCCAAGCCGGGACAGGGTCCTCTGAAGCTTTCTTT. It codes for CASSQAGTGSSEAFF.

CDR3 coding DNA: TGTGCCAGCAGCCCCCGGACTAGCGGGGGCACAGATACGCAGTATTTT. Protein: CASSPRTSGGTDTQYF. V is TRBV7-6 and J is TRBJ2-3; TRBD2 matches 12 bases. The V segment lost 5 bases and the J segment 1 base; nucleotides outside the gene matches: 4. This CDR3 spans 16 amino acids. Germline V gene lookup returns CDR1 SGHVS and CDR2 FNYEAQ.

The V and J genes are TRBV5-1 and TRBJ1-2, with a weak D call TRBD1 (5 bases). Germline V CDR1 and CDR2: SGHRS, YFSETQ. The CDR3 runs to 13 residues. Deletions cut 5 bases from V and 8 bases from J, with 16 bases between. The CDR3 nucleotides are TGCGCCAGCAGGCCCCCAGGGTTAGACGGCTACACCTTC. Its protein product is CASRPPGLDGYTF.